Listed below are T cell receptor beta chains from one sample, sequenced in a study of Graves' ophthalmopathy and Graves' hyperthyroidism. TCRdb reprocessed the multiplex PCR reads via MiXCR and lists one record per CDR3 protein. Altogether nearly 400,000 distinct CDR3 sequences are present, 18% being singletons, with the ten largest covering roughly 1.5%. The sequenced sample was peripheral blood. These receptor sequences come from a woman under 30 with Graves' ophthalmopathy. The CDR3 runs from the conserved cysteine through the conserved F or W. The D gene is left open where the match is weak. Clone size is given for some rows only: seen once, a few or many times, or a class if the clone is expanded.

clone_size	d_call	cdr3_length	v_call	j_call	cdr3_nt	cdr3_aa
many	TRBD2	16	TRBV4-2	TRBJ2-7	TGTGCCAGCAGCCAAGAAAGTGGCGGGAGGGACTACGAGCAGTACTTC	CASSQESGGRDYEQYF
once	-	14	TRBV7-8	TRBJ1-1	TGTGCCAGCGAACCGAGGCTGATAGACACTGAAGCTTTCTTT	CASEPRLIDTEAFF
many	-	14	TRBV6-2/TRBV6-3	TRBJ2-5	TGTGCCAGCAGCTCAACAGGGATCCAAGAGACCCAGTACTTC	CASSSTGIQETQYF
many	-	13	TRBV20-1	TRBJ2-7	TGCAGTGCGTCCGGGCCCGGGGACCACGAGCAGTACTTC	CSASGPGDHEQYF
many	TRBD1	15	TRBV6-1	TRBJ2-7	TGTGCCAGCAGCAAAACCGGGACAGGGGCCTACGAGCAGTACTTC	CASSKTGTGAYEQYF
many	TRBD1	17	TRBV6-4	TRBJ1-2	TGTGCCAGCAGTGATCGCCGGACAGGGGCCTTTGACTATGGCTACACCTTC	CASSDRRTGAFDYGYTF
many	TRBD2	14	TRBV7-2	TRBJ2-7	TGTGCCAGCAGCCTGACTAGCGAGTCCTACGAGCAGTACTTC	CASSLTSESYEQYF
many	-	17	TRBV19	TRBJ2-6	TGTGCCAGTAGTATAGATCTTAGGAGCTCTGGGGCCAACGTCCTGACTTTC	CASSIDLRSSGANVLTF
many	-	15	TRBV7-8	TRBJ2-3	TGTGCCAGCCCCGGCCCCGACGGGGGTACAGATACGCAGTATTTT	CASPGPDGGTDTQYF
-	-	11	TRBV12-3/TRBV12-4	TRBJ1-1	TGTGCCAGCAGTCATGAAGGTGAAGCTTTCTTT	CASSHEGEAFF
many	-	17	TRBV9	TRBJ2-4	TGTGCCAGCAGCGTAGGAGGTCCTCTGGTAGCCAAAAACATTCAGTACTTC	CASSVGGPLVAKNIQYF
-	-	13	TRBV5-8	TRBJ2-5	TGTGCCAGCAGCAACAGGGTGTTAGAGACCCAGTACTTC	CASSNRVLETQYF
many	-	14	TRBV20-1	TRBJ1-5	TGCAGTGCTAGTGTCCAGAGGAGCAATCAGCCCCAGCATTTT	CSASVQRSNQPQHF
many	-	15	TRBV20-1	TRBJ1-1	TGCAGTGCTAGGAGGACGGACCTAATGAACACTGAAGCTTTCTTT	CSARRTDLMNTEAFF
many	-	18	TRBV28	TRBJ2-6	TGTGCCAGCAGTGATACGGACTCCCCCCCCTCTGGGGCCAACGTCCTGACTTTC	CASSDTDSPPSGANVLTF
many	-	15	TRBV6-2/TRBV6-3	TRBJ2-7	TGTGCCAGCACCCTAAAGTCTACCCTACCTCACGAGCAGTACTTC	CASTLKSTLPHEQYF
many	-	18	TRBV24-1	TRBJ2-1	TGTGCCACCAGTGATCCCAGTGGGGCGGGGACAACAAACAATGAGCAGTTCTTC	CATSDPSGAGTTNNEQFF
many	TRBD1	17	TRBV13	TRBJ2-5	TGTGCCAGCAGCACGAGCCGGACAGGGGATACCCAAGAGACCCAGTACTTC	CASSTSRTGDTQETQYF
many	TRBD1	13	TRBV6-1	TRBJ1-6	TGTGCCAGCAGCAGACAGGGTAGCTCACCCCTCCACTTT	CASSRQGSSPLHF
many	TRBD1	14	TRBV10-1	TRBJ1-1	TGCGCCAGCAGTGAGAAACGGACAGGGGGTGAAGCTTTCTTT	CASSEKRTGGEAFF
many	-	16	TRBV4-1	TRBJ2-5	TGCGCCAGCAGCCAAGATGGGGACTGGGCGGGCGAGACCCAGTACTTC	CASSQDGDWAGETQYF
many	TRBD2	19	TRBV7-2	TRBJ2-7	TGTGCCAGCAGCTTAGCAGACCCTATAGCGCGGGGGGCTTCCTACGAGCAGTACTTC	CASSLADPIARGASYEQYF
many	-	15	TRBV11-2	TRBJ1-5	TGTGCCAGCAGCTTAGATCCGTGGGGCGATCAGCCCCAGCATTTT	CASSLDPWGDQPQHF
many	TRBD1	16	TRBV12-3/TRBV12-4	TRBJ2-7	TGTGCCAGCAGTTTAAGCGGACAGGGCGACCGCTACGAGCAGTACTTC	CASSLSGQGDRYEQYF
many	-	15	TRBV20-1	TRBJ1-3	TGCAGTGCCTGGGGACCGCCGAGCTCTGGAAACACCATATATTTT	CSAWGPPSSGNTIYF